This TCR beta chain was sequenced in a study of response to subunit inactivated influenza vaccine. Broader study findings: A suggestion made by the authors is that each seasonal influenza vaccination recruits few new T cells.

Looked up from germline, CDR1 is DFQATT and CDR2 is SNEGSKA (reference sequence). This CDR3 comprises 14 residues. V was clipped by 6 bases and J by 0 bases, with 14 bases between them. TCRdb re-called the RT-PCR reads through MiXCR, storing one row per CDR3 protein. The sample has some 640,000 distinct CDR3 sequences; approximately 14% are singletons. A few counts support this clonotype. Its antigen is unidentified. The starting material was PBMCs from blood, obtained 14 to 15 days before vaccination. This clonotype was obtained from a man aged 45-65 years who received an inactivated influenza vaccine. The rearrangement uses TRBV20-1 and TRBJ2-5; D may be TRBD1 (5 bases). The CDR3 loop is CSAVEGAYQETQYF. In nucleotides, the CDR3 is TGCAGTGCCGTCGAAGGGGCATACCAAGAGACCCAGTACTTC.